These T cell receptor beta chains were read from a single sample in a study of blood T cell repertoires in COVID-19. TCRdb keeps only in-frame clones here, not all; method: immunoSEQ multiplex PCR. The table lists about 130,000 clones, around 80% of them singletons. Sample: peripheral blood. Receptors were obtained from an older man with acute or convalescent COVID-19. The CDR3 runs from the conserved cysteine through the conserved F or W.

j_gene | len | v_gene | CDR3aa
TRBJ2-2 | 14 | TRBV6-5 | CASRGQGNTGELFF
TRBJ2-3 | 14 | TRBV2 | CASSEQGNADTQYF
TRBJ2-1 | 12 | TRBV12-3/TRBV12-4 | CASSVGGVEQFF
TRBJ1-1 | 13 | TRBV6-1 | CASNHREGTEAFF
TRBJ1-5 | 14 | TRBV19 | CASSTTGSNQPQHF
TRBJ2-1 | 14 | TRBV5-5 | CASSLTGAAHEQFF
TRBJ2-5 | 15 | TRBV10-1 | CASSELQGVVETQYF
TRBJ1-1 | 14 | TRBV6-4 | CASSRTGGNTEAFF
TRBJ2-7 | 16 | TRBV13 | CASSPHGVRPPYEQYF
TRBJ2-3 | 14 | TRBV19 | CASRDIGMRDTQYF
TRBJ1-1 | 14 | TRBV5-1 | CASSSGQLNTEAFF
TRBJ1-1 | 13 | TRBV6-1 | CASRSQLHTEAFF
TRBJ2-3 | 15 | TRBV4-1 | CASSRAGRFTDTQYF
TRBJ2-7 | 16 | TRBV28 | CASSPGGTGGFYEQYF
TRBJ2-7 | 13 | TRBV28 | CASSFAYSYEQYF
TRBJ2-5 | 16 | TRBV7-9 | CASSLGSGTSVETQYF
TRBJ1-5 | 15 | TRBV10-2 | CATSGTGVSNQPQHF
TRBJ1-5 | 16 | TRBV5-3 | CARSQGPHGSNQPQHF
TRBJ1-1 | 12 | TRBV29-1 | CSADNLGVKAFF
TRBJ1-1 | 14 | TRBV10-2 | CASSDRQANTEAFF
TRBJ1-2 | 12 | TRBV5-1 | CASSSQGNGYTF
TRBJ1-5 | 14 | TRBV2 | CASSEYMGRQPQHF
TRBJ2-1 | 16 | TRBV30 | CAWSVRVLAGYNEQFF
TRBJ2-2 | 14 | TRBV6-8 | CASSPGQNTGELFF
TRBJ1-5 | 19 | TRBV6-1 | CASSEVELWDIPSNQPQHF
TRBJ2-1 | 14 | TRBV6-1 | CASSERGSGGWNFF
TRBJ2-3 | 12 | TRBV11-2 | CASSRSTDTQYF
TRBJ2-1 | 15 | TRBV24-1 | CATSDGQGPGSEQFF
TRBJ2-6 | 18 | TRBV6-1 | CASSEGVGGSSGANVLTF
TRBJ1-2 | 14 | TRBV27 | CASSLGGQPYGYTF
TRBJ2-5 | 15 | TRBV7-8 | CASSSLAGFGETQYF
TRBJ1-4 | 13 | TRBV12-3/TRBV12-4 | CASSPRYSEKLFF
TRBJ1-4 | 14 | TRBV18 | CASTVQGFREKLFF
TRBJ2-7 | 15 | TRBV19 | CASSINRGEFYEQYF
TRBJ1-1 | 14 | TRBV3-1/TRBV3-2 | CASSQQGGNTEAFF
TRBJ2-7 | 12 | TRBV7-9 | CASSLSSYEQYF
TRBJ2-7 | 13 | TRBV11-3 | CASSLGSGGPQYF
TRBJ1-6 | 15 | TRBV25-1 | CASSAPDRGFPPLHF
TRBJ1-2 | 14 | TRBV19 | CASRAGTGTLGYTF
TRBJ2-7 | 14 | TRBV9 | CASSKGRGVSEQYF
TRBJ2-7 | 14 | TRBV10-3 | CAISGTGGPNEQYF
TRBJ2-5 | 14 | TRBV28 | CASSSVQGQETQYF